Presented here are 9 T cell receptor beta chains from one specimen sequenced in a study of regulatory T cells in long-lasting Graves disease (dated by TCRdb to the early 2020s). Reading the label with the study, this specimen's time point is: persistent/refractory GD, antithyroid drugs over 5 years with positive TRAb. RNA was extracted from PBMCs in TRIzol for both TCR sequencing and RNA sequencing. Libraries were constructed by multiplex PCR. Sequenced using an Illumina HiSeq 4000. To build TCR beta libraries, CDR3 regions were amplified by Arm-PCR using iRepertoire HTBI primers. The public reads were reanalyzed by TCRdb: fastp trimming at Q25, MiXCR alignment, in-frame beta chains only. Merged by CDR3 protein, the rows form single entries marked with the most common genes and DNA. For this sample the table gives under 500,000 distinct CDR3 sequences, of which about 20% were detected only once. The ten largest clones take up around 21% of the sample.

The sequenced sample was peripheral blood mononuclear cells (PBMCs), obtained when the disease was refractory, from a patient treated with antithyroid drugs. These receptors all come from a female donor with Graves disease.

This clonotype has a handful of counts. The rearrangement joins TRBV27 to TRBJ2-5; maybe TRBD2 (6 bases). Trimming left V 5 bases short and J 5 bases short, with 18 bases between. CDR3 size: 15 residues. CDR1 and CDR2 from the germline V gene are MNHEY and SMNVEV (reference sequence). CDR3 amino acids: CASSTRSEGWETQYF. As DNA, the CDR3 is TGTGCCAGCAGTACCAGGTCGGAGGGCTGGGAGACCCAGTACTTC.

This clonotype was seen only a few times. V and J are TRBV7-9 and TRBJ2-7; 7 bases line up with TRBD1. In germline, CDR1 is SEHNR, CDR2 FQNEAQ (reference sequence). With V trimmed by 1 base and J by 2 bases, 5 bases remained unmatched. CDR3 length equals 15 residues. CDR3 nucleotides: TGTGCCAGCAGCTTAGGCCGGGACAGTACCTACGAGCAGTACTTC. Translated: CASSLGRDSTYEQYF.

A few counts support this clonotype. The gene calls are TRBV4-1 and TRBJ2-6; tentatively, D is TRBD2 (6 bases). The CDR3 is made up of 17 amino acids. V dropped 2 bases and J dropped 0 bases, with 11 bases sitting between them. The germline V gene has CDR1 MGHRA and CDR2 YSYEKL. The CDR3 nucleotides are TGCGCCAGCAGCCAACCCCCGGGGGTCTCTGGGGCCAACGTCCTGACTTTC. Residues: CASSQPPGVSGANVLTF.

This clonotype showed up just a few times. The rearrangement uses TRBV6-5 and TRBJ2-2, with D maybe TRBD2 (6 bases). CDR1 is MNHEY, CDR2 SVGAGI, per germline. The CDR3 loop spans 18 amino acids. Trimming pared 2 bases from V and 6 bases from J, leaving 22 bases between. The CDR3 loop reads CASSYTYGEAKYAGELFF. DNA for the CDR3: TGTGCCAGCAGTTACACCTATGGGGAGGCGAAATATGCCGGGGAGCTGTTTTTT.

This clonotype was recorded many times. The rearrangement joins TRBV3-1 to TRBJ2-2; D is ambiguous. The CDR3 is 11 amino acids. V was trimmed by 2 bases and J by 6 bases, leaving 1 base between them. Germline V CDR1 and CDR2: LGHDT, YNNKEL (reference sequence). CDR3 in amino acids: CASSQSGELFF. The DNA of the CDR3 is TGTGCCAGCAGCCAATCCGGGGAGCTGTTTTTT.

With respect to this clonotype: A much bigger clone sits one base away, suggesting this may be a read error. This chain uses TRBV6-5 with TRBJ2-7; D remains unclear. The germline V gene encodes CDR1 MNHEY and CDR2 SVGAGI. The CDR3 is 13 amino acids. CDR3 coding DNA: TGTGCCAGCAGTTACGGGTTTACCTACGAGCGGTACTTC. This gives the protein CASSYGFTYERYF.

V usage is TRBV7-9 and J usage is TRBJ1-1, with 9 nucleotides matching TRBD1. V shed 4 bases, J shed 1 base, and the junction held 13 bases outside the gene matches. The germline V gene encodes CDR1 SEHNR and CDR2 FQNEAQ (reference sequence). The CDR3 runs to 18 residues. In DNA, the CDR3 is TGTGCCAGCAGCTGGGGGTCCGGGACAGGGAACTGGAACACTGAAGCTTTCTTT. The encoded protein is CASSWGSGTGNWNTEAFF.

This clonotype was observed at least ten times. V and J are TRBV11-2 and TRBJ2-5; 7 nucleotides align to TRBD1. The CDR3 runs to 16 residues. Germline trimming cut 3 bases from V and 6 bases from J; bases unmatched to any gene: 13. Germline values: CDR1 SGHAT, CDR2 FQNNGV. The CDR3 sequence: CASSFRLRTGRQTQYF. The CDR3 region has the DNA TGTGCCAGCAGCTTCCGCCTCCGGACAGGAAGGCAGACCCAGTACTTC.

The gene calls are TRBV29-1 and TRBJ1-1; D unresolved. Germline V gives CDR1 SQVTM, CDR2 ANQGSEA. V dropped 4 bases and J dropped 5 bases, with 8 bases sitting between them. The CDR3 consists of 11 residues. CDR3 sequence: CSVAGVTEAFF. The CDR3 bases are TGCAGCGTTGCTGGGGTAACTGAAGCTTTCTTT.